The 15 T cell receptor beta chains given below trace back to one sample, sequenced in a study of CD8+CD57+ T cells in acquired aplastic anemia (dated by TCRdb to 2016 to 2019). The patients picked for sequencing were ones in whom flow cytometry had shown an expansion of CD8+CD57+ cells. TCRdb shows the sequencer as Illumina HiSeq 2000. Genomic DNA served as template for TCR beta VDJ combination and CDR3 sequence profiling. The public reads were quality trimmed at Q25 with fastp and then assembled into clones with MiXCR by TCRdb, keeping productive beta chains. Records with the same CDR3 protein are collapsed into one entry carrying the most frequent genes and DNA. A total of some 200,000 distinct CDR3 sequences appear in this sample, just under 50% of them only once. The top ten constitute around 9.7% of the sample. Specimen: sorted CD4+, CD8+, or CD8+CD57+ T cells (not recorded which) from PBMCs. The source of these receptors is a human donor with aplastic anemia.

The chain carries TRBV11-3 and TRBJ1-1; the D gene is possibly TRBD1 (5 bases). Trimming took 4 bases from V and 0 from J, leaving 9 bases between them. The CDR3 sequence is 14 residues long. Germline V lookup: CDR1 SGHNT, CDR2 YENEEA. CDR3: CASSSHRLNTEAFF. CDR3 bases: TGTGCCAGCAGCTCCCACAGGTTGAACACTGAAGCTTTCTTT.

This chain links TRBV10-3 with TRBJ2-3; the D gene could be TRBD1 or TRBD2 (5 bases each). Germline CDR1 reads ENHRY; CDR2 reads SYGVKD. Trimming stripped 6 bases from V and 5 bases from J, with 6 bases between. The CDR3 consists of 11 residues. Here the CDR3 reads CAIRGVDTQYF. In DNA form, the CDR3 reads TGTGCCATCAGGGGGGTAGATACGCAGTATTTT.

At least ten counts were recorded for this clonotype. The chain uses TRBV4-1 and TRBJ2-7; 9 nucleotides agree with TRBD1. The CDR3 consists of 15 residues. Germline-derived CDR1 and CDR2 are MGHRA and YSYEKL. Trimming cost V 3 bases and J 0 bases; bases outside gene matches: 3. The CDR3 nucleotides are TGCGCCAGCAGCCACGGGACAGGGAGCTCCTACGAGCAGTACTTC. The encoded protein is CASSHGTGSSYEQYF.

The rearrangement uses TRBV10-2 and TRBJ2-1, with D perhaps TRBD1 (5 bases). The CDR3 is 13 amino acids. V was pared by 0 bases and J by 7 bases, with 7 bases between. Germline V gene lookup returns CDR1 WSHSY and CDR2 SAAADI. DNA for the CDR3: TGCGCCAGCAGTGAGTCGACAGCGAATGAGCAGTTCTTC. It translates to CASSESTANEQFF.

CDR3 nucleotides: TGTGCCAGCAGCTCTAGCCCGTATGAGCAGTTCTTC. Translating it yields CASSSSPYEQFF. This chain uses TRBV5-6 with TRBJ2-1; maybe TRBD2 (5 bases). This CDR3 is built from 12 residues. The V end was cut by 3 bases, the J end by 8 bases, with 9 bases between. Germline V gene lookup returns CDR1 SGHDT and CDR2 YYEEEE.

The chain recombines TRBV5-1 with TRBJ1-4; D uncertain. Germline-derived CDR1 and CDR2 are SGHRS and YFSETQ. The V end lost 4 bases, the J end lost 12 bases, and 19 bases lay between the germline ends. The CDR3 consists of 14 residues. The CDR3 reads CASSPSLDELELFF. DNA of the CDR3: TGCGCCAGCAGCCCTAGTCTTGATGAGTTGGAACTGTTTTTT. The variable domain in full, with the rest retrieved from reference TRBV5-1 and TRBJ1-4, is KAGVTQTPRYLIKTRGQQVTLSCSPISGHRSVSWYQQTPGQGLQFLFEYFSETQRNKGNFPGRFSGRQFSNSRSEMNVSTLELGDSALYLCASSPSLDELELFFGSGTQLSVL.

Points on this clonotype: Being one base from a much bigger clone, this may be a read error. CDR3 sequence: CASSPSPYSSTDTQYF. CDR3 nucleotides: TGCGCCAGCAGCCCCTCTCCATACTCTAGCACAGATACGCAGTATTTT. This rearrangement joins TRBV4-3 to TRBJ2-3; D gene unclear. This CDR3 region has 16 residues. Trimming removed 4 bases at V and 0 bases at J, with 14 bases between. Germline V gene data show CDR1 as LGHNA and CDR2 as YSLEER.

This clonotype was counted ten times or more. The DNA of the CDR3 is TGTGCCAGTAGCTCCGGGCGGAATGAAAAACTGTTTTTT. Residues: CASSSGRNEKLFF. The gene calls are TRBV19 and TRBJ1-4; unclear D gene. Germline V gene lookup returns CDR1 LNHDA and CDR2 SQIVND (reference sequence). CDR3 size: 13 residues. Deletions cut 6 bases from V and 5 bases from J, with 10 bases between.

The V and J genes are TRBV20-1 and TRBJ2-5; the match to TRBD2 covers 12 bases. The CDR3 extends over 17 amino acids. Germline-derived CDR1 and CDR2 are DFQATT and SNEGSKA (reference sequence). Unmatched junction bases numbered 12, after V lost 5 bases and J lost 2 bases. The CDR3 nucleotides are TGCAGTGCTTTCGGGGCTAGCGGGGGGGGCCCTCAAGAGACCCAGTACTTC. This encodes CSAFGASGGGPQETQYF.

The CDR3 DNA reads TGTGCCAGCAGCGGCCGACTAGGGGACAATGAGCAGTTCTTC. Its translation is CASSGRLGDNEQFF. V and J are TRBV11-1 and TRBJ2-1; maybe TRBD2 (6 bases). The CDR3 consists of 14 residues. V was trimmed by 5 bases and J by 5 bases, leaving 13 bases between them. In germline, CDR1 is SGHAT, CDR2 FQDESV (reference sequence).

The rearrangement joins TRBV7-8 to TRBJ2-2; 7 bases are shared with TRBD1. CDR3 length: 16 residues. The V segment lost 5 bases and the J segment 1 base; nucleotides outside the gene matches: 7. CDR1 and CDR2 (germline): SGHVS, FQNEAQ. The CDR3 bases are TGTGCCAGCAGCCCTCCGGGACAGATGAACACCGGGGAGCTGTTTTTT. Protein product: CASSPPGQMNTGELFF.

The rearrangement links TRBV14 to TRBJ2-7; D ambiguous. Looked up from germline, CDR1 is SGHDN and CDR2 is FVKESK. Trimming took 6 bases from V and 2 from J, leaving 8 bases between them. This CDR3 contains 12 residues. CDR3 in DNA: TGTGCCAGCAGTTCGGTTCCCTACGAGCAGTACTTC. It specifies CASSSVPYEQYF.

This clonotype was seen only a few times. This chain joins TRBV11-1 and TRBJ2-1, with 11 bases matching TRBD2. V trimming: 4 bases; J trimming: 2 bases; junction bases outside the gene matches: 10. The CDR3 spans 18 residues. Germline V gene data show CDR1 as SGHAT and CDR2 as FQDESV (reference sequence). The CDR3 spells CASSSLTSGRSTYNEQFF. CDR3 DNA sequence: TGTGCCAGCAGCTCCCTTACTAGCGGGAGAAGTACCTACAATGAGCAGTTCTTC.

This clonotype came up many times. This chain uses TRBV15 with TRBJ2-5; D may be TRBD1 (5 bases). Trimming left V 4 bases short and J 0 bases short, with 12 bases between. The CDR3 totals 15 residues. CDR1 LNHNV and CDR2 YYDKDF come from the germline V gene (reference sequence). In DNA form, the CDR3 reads TGTGCCACCAGCATACGGACATCCGACCAAGAGACCCAGTACTTC. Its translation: CATSIRTSDQETQYF.

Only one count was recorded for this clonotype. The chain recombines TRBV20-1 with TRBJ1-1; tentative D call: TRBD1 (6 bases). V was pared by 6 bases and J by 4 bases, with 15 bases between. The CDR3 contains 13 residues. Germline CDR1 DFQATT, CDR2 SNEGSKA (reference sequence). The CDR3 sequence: CSAGSGAVTEAFF. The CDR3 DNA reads TGCAGTGCGGGATCAGGGGCAGTCACTGAAGCTTTCTTT.